Each of the 16 T cell receptor beta chains below was sequenced from the same sample in a study of PD-L1 blockade in urothelial cancer. Documented time point: peripheral blood 6 weeks after treatment start. Assay: immunoSEQ multiplex PCR; the TCRdb copy retains only in-frame clones and omits some. In the table there are 35,000 to 45,000 clones, about 90% of which are singletons. Sequencing was performed on PBMCs, taken around atezolizumab (anti-PD-L1) treatment. These receptors all come from a man between 70 and 80 years old with urothelial cancer.

The rearrangement links TRBV9 to TRBJ2-3, with a weak D call TRBD2 (5 bases). In germline, CDR1 is SGDLS, CDR2 YYNGEE. Trimming shortened V by 4 bases and J by 1 base, and 7 bases separated the two germline ends. The CDR3 is 13 residues long. In DNA, the CDR3 is TGTGCCAGCAGCCTCGGGGGCACAGATACGCAGTATTTT. It encodes CASSLGGTDTQYF.

The chain couples TRBV7-9 to TRBJ2-7; 10 bases agree with TRBD2. This CDR3 region has 15 residues. CDR1 SEHNR and CDR2 FQNEAQ come from the germline V gene (reference sequence). With V trimmed by 5 bases and J by 6 bases, 10 bases remained unmatched. The CDR3 is CASSPLGLAGVEQYF. The CDR3 DNA reads as TGTGCCAGCAGCCCTTTGGGGCTAGCGGGAGTCGAGCAGTACTTC.

This clone is large (0.1 to 1%). CDR3 bases: TGTGCCAGTAGTATCGGGACTGGCCATACAGATACGCAGTATTTT. It encodes CASSIGTGHTDTQYF. V is TRBV19 and J is TRBJ2-3, with D maybe TRBD2 (6 bases). The CDR3 has 15 amino acids. Germline loops: CDR1 LNHDA, CDR2 SQIVND (reference sequence). V shed 3 bases and J shed 3 bases, with 13 bases lying between them.

The chain joins TRBV25-1 to TRBJ2-7, with 11 bases aligning to TRBD2. CDR3 size: 14 residues. Germline CDR1 reads MGHDK; CDR2 reads SYGVNS. Unmatched junction bases numbered 1, after V lost 5 bases and J lost 1 base. As DNA, the CDR3 is TGTGCCAGCAGTAGACTAGCGGGGTCCTACGAGCAGTACTTC. Amino acid sequence: CASSRLAGSYEQYF.

This clone was seen only a few times. The chain uses TRBV5-1 and TRBJ1-2, with D perhaps matching TRBD1 (6 bases). The CDR3 has 13 residues. Deletions cut 4 bases from V and 4 bases from J, with 11 bases between. Germline assignment: CDR1 SGHRS and CDR2 YFSETQ. CDR3 in amino acids: CASSRDRSYGYTF. The CDR3 nucleotides are TGCGCCAGCAGCCGAGACAGGTCCTATGGCTACACCTTC.

This chain connects TRBV19 to TRBJ1-2; D is uncertain. Germline lookup yields CDR1 LNHDA and CDR2 SQIVND (reference sequence). CDR3 size: 13 residues. V was pared by 5 bases and J by 0 bases, with 7 bases between. The CDR3 DNA sequence: TGTGCCAGTAGTCCCGTAGCTAACTATGGCTACACCTTC. Its translation: CASSPVANYGYTF.

The V call is TRBV5-1, the J call TRBJ1-1, with a weak D call TRBD1 (6 bases). The CDR3 totals 15 residues. Germline V CDR1 and CDR2: SGHRS, YFSETQ. V gave up 4 bases and J gave up 2 bases, with 15 bases separating them. CDR3: CASSATIQGNTEAFF. CDR3 in DNA: TGCGCCAGCAGCGCTACCATACAGGGAAACACTGAAGCTTTCTTT. The full variable domain, rest sourced from reference TRBV5-1 and TRBJ1-1, is KAGVTQTPRYLIKTRGQQVTLSCSPISGHRSVSWYQQTPGQGLQFLFEYFSETQRNKGNFPGRFSGRQFSNSRSEMNVSTLELGDSALYLCASSATIQGNTEAFFGQGTRLTVV.

The CDR3 coding sequence is TGTGCCAGTAGCCTCCGCGGAGTCTACGAGCAGTACTTC. The encoded protein is CASSLRGVYEQYF. The chain carries TRBV19 and TRBJ2-7; D is ambiguous. The length of the CDR3 is 13 residues. Deletions cut 6 bases from V and 3 bases from J, with 12 bases between. Germline CDR1 is LNHDA and CDR2 is SQIVND (reference sequence). Filled out from reference TRBV19 and TRBJ2-7, the complete variable domain reads DGGITQSPKYLFRKEGQNVTLSCEQNLNHDAMYWYRQDPGQGLRLIYYSQIVNDFQKGDIAEGYSVSREKKESFPLTVTSAQKNPTAFYLCASSLRGVYEQYFGPGTRLTVT.

The rearrangement links TRBV2 to TRBJ1-2; 10 nucleotides align to TRBD1. The CDR3 length is 16 residues. The germline CDR1 and CDR2 sequences are SNHLY and FYNNEI. V lost 4 bases and J lost 7; bases outside the gene matches: 12. CDR3 sequence reads: CASSGDRGHLWGGYTF. In DNA, the CDR3 is TGTGCCAGCAGTGGGGACAGGGGACACCTCTGGGGTGGCTACACCTTC. The whole variable domain, filled in from reference TRBV2 and TRBJ1-2, reads EPEVTQTPSHQVTQMGQEVILRCVPISNHLYFYWYRQILGQKVEFLVSFYNNEISEKSEIFDDQFSVERPDGSNFTLKIRSTKLEDSAMYFCASSGDRGHLWGGYTFGSGTRLTVV.

The V gene is TRBV6-1, the J gene TRBJ1-4, with 10 positions matching TRBD1. The trim removed 4 bases at V and 3 bases at J, leaving 5 bases unmatched. The germline gives CDR1 MNHNS, CDR2 SASEGT. The CDR3 has 16 residues. As DNA, the CDR3 is TGTGCCAGCAGTGGGGGGACAGGGGTCTCTAATGAAAAACTGTTTTTT. Translating gives CASSGGTGVSNEKLFF.

This clone appeared once. This chain links TRBV19 with TRBJ2-3, with 7 bases aligning to TRBD2. Trimming took 11 bases from V and 2 from J; bases not matched to a gene: 7. This CDR3 is 13 amino acids long. Germline lookup yields CDR1 LNHDA and CDR2 SQIVND (reference sequence). CDR3 DNA: TGTGCCGTGACTAGCTCTTACACAGATACGCAGTATTTT. As protein: CAVTSSYTDTQYF.

V and J are TRBV7-8 and TRBJ2-7, with 7 bases that match TRBD1. Trimming took 5 bases from V and 3 from J; bases not matched to a gene: 4. The CDR3 sequence is 13 residues long. The germline V gene has CDR1 SGHVS and CDR2 FQNEAQ. CDR3 in amino acids: CASSRRDSYEQYF. Written as DNA, the CDR3 is TGTGCCAGCAGCCGTAGGGACAGCTACGAGCAGTACTTC.

The V gene is TRBV6-5, the J gene TRBJ2-4; 7 nucleotides match TRBD2. J gave up 5 bases and V 0 bases, and 1 base lay outside the gene matches. The CDR3 runs to 14 residues. The germline CDR1 and CDR2 sequences are MNHEY and SVGAGI. The chain's CDR3 is CASSYSLAENIQYF. CDR3 coding DNA: TGTGCCAGCAGTTACTCCCTAGCGGAAAACATTCAGTACTTC.

This clone was seen once. The genes are TRBV10-2 and TRBJ2-7; 11 bases are shared with TRBD2. The germline V gene encodes CDR1 WSHSY and CDR2 SAAADI. With 3 bases clipped from V and 3 bases from J, the junction kept 1 base outside the gene matches. CDR3 length: 14 amino acids. CDR3 sequence reads: CASSDGTSGYEQYF. CDR3 sequence (DNA): TGCGCCAGCAGTGATGGGACTAGCGGCTACGAGCAGTACTTC.

The V call is TRBV4-1, the J call TRBJ2-6, with D possibly being TRBD1 (5 bases). Germline CDR1 reads MGHRA; CDR2 reads YSYEKL. The CDR3 has 15 amino acids. The V and J ends lost 0 bases and 6 bases respectively, with 9 bases between them. The DNA of the CDR3 is TGCGCCAGCAGCCAAGAAGGCAGGGTGGCCAACGTCCTGACTTTC. It yields the protein CASSQEGRVANVLTF.

This chain joins TRBV2 and TRBJ1-1; D possibly corresponds to TRBD1 (5 bases). Between the trimmed V and J ends, which lost 7 bases and 4 bases, there was a span of 10 bases. CDR3 length: 12 amino acids. CDR1 is SNHLY, CDR2 FYNNEI, per germline. The CDR3 protein is CASTPQGTEAFF. DNA for the CDR3: TGTGCCAGCACCCCGCAGGGCACTGAAGCTTTCTTT.